These 20 T cell receptor beta chains originate from one sample sequenced in a study of blood T cell repertoires in COVID-19 (dated by TCRdb to 2018 to 2021). The library was built by means of the immunoSEQ multiplex PCR assay. In TCRdb, the immuneACCESS table is reduced to in-frame sequences with V and J assigned. These tables do not hold every clone; where another copy was compared, an unresolved V gene accounts for under half, and the others remain unexplained. The sample has hundreds of thousands of clones on record, roughly 80% of them singletons. The ten largest make up approximately 4% of the sample. The sample taken for sequencing was peripheral blood. The receptors stem from a woman aged 35 to 49 with active or convalescent COVID-19.

The rearrangement joins TRBV2 to TRBJ1-2; D might be TRBD1 (6 bases). This CDR3 is built from 14 residues. CDR1 SNHLY and CDR2 FYNNEI come from the germline V gene. The V and J ends lost 6 bases and 5 bases respectively, with 16 bases between them. The CDR3 region has the DNA TGTGCCAGCAGAGCCTCCGGGGGGCAATATGGCTACACCTTC. The encoded protein is CASRASGGQYGYTF.

This chain joins TRBV28 and TRBJ1-5; D remains ambiguous. This CDR3 is 12 amino acids long. Trimming pared 4 bases from V and 6 bases from J, leaving 7 bases between. Germline loops: CDR1 MDHEN, CDR2 SYDVKM. Written as DNA, the CDR3 is TGTGCCAGCAGTTCCGCGGGTCAGCCCCAGCATTTT. It is translated as CASSSAGQPQHF.

V usage is TRBV4-1 and J usage is TRBJ2-1, with 10 nucleotides matching TRBD2. Germline V lookup: CDR1 MGHRA, CDR2 YSYEKL. The ends lost 0 bases at V and 4 bases at J; junction bases unmatched: 3. The CDR3 loop spans 16 amino acids. CDR3 residues: CASSQEIAGGYNEQFF. CDR3 in DNA: TGCGCCAGCAGCCAAGAAATAGCGGGGGGATACAATGAGCAGTTCTTC.

The chain uses TRBV27 and TRBJ1-4, with TRBD1 matching over 7 bases. This CDR3 has 16 amino acids. The ends lost 5 bases at V and 8 bases at J; junction bases unmatched: 14. CDR1 and CDR2 (germline): MNHEY, SMNVEV (reference sequence). The CDR3: CASSAPNRGEGEKLFF. The CDR3 nucleotides are TGTGCCAGCAGTGCCCCCAACAGGGGAGAAGGGGAAAAACTGTTTTTT. Complete variable domain (other parts from reference TRBV27 and TRBJ1-4): EAQVTQNPRYLITVTGKKLTVTCSQNMNHEYMSWYRQDPGLGLRQIYYSMNVEVTDKGDVPEGYKVSRKEKRNFPLILESPSPNQTSLYFCASSAPNRGEGEKLFFGSGTQLSVL.

The chain carries TRBV7-8 and TRBJ1-5; perhaps TRBD1 as D (6 bases). V dropped 1 base and J dropped 2 bases, with 21 bases sitting between them. The length of the CDR3 is 19 residues. Germline V lookup: CDR1 SGHVS, CDR2 FQNEAQ. The CDR3 DNA is TGTGCCAGCAGCTTAGTACCGGGACAAGGGCGAGAGGGCAATCAGCCCCAGCATTTT. Encoded protein: CASSLVPGQGREGNQPQHF.

The gene calls are TRBV5-6 and TRBJ1-2; 7 bases line up with TRBD1. The germline CDR1 and CDR2 sequences are SGHDT and YYEEEE. The CDR3 sequence is 14 residues long. With V trimmed by 0 bases and J by 2 bases, 1 base remained unmatched. CDR3 sequence (DNA): TGTGCCAGCAGCTTGGCGGGACAGAACTATGGCTACACCTTC. It translates to CASSLAGQNYGYTF.

The J gene is TRBJ1-2, the V gene TRBV28; weak D call: TRBD1 (5 bases). The ends were cut back, 4 bases at V and 0 bases at J, with 15 bases in the middle. CDR1 is MDHEN, CDR2 SYDVKM, per germline. The CDR3 has 16 residues. The chain's CDR3 is CASSSGGAVANYGYTF. CDR3 bases: TGTGCCAGCAGTTCGGGAGGGGCCGTTGCTAACTATGGCTACACCTTC.

This clone was found once. This sequence joins TRBV6-2 or TRBV6-3 and TRBJ2-1, with 10 positions matching TRBD2. Germline CDR1 reads MNHEY; CDR2 reads SVGEGT. The CDR3 sequence is 16 residues long. The junction had 6 bases not matched to a gene; V was cut back by 2 bases and J by 5 bases. This chain's CDR3 is CASSYRASGGHNEQFF. CDR3 nucleotide sequence: TGTGCCAGCAGTTACAGGGCTAGCGGGGGCCACAATGAGCAGTTCTTC.

The rearrangement uses TRBV10-3 and TRBJ2-4; 9 positions agree with TRBD1. V shed 2 bases and J 6 bases; nucleotides not matched to a gene: 8. From germline, CDR1 is ENHRY and CDR2 SYGVKD. The CDR3 is 16 amino acids. The CDR3 spells CAISEPDRGGLNIQYF. The CDR3 DNA reads TGTGCCATCAGTGAGCCGGACAGGGGAGGTTTAAACATTCAGTACTTC.

The chain couples TRBV10-1 to TRBJ2-5; tentatively, D is TRBD1 (6 bases). This CDR3 is built from 17 residues. V shed 0 bases and J shed 4 bases, with 18 bases lying between them. Germline CDR1 and CDR2: WNHNN and SYGVQD (reference sequence). In nucleotides, the CDR3 is TGCGCCAGCAGTGAGTCTGTCCGATTAGACAGGCGAGAGACCCAGTACTTC. This translates into CASSESVRLDRRETQYF.

The chain uses TRBV11-3 and TRBJ2-7; TRBD2 agrees at 7 bases. The CDR3 has 13 amino acids. Losses at the gene ends were 3 bases for V and 1 base for J; bases not matched to a gene: 0. Germline-derived CDR1 and CDR2 are SGHNT and YENEEA. The CDR3, as DNA: TGTGCCAGCAGCTTGCGGGGGTCCTACGAGCAGTACGTC. Encoded protein: CASSLRGSYEQYV.

The V call is TRBV19, the J call TRBJ1-4; D ambiguous. Germline-derived CDR1 and CDR2 are LNHDA and SQIVND (reference sequence). V was trimmed by 5 bases and J by 1 base, leaving 11 bases between them. The CDR3 length is 15 residues. The CDR3 reads CASSRREVTNEKLFF. The CDR3 DNA reads TGTGCCAGTAGTCGGAGGGAGGTAACTAATGAAAAACTGTTTTTT.

This chain joins TRBV3-1 (or the pseudogene TRBV3-2) and TRBJ1-2; no reliable D call. The germline V gene has CDR1 LGHDT and CDR2 YNNKEL (reference sequence). The CDR3 totals 14 residues. V dropped 3 bases and J dropped 7 bases, with 15 bases sitting between them. CDR3 bases: TGTGCCAGCAGCCACCCCCCGGAGAGCATTGGCTACACCTTC. Translating gives CASSHPPESIGYTF.

The rearrangement uses TRBV28 and TRBJ1-1; the D gene is possibly TRBD1 (5 bases). V lost 3 bases to trimming and J lost 1 base, with 12 bases between them. The CDR3 is made up of 15 amino acids. The germline CDR1 and CDR2 sequences are MDHEN and SYDVKM. CDR3 amino acids: CASSFAGRSNTEAFF. In DNA form, the CDR3 reads TGTGCCAGCAGTTTTGCAGGGCGTTCGAACACTGAAGCTTTCTTT. The full variable domain, in which reference TRBV28 and TRBJ1-1 provide the parts outside the CDR3, is DVKVTQSSRYLVKRTGEKVFLECVQDMDHENMFWYRQDPGLGLRLIYFSYDVKMKEKGDIPEGYSVSREKKERFSLILESASTNQTSMYLCASSFAGRSNTEAFFGQGTRLTVV.

The chain's CDR3 is CASSPTGGGRYEKLFF. In nucleotides, the CDR3 is TGTGCCAGCAGCCCCACAGGGGGCGGCCGATATGAAAAACTGTTTTTT. The chain carries TRBV7-8 and TRBJ1-4; 9 positions agree with TRBD1. The CDR3 covers 16 residues. CDR1 and CDR2 from the germline V gene are SGHVS and FQNEAQ. V was clipped by 5 bases and J by 6 bases; unmatched bases: 10.

In nucleotides, the CDR3 is TGTGCCAGCAGCTTATGGGACAGCTCCTACGAGCAGTACGTC. This gives the protein CASSLWDSSYEQYV. V is TRBV11-2 and J is TRBJ2-7, with 7 positions matching TRBD1. Germline lookup yields CDR1 SGHAT and CDR2 FQNNGV. V trimming: 2 bases; J trimming: 0 bases; junction bases outside the gene matches: 1. The CDR3 loop spans 14 amino acids.

The V gene is TRBV27, the J gene TRBJ1-6, with no clear D. The CDR3 has 13 amino acids. The germline CDR1 and CDR2 sequences are MNHEY and SMNVEV (reference sequence). The ends were cut back, 6 bases at V and 12 bases at J, with 15 bases in the middle. CDR3 bases: TGTGCCAGCAGGGTCCAGTTCAATCGACCCCTCCACTTT. Translated, it gives CASRVQFNRPLHF.

The chain couples TRBV6-6 to TRBJ1-5; 12 bases agree with TRBD1. Germline loops: CDR1 MNHNY, CDR2 SVGAGI (reference sequence). Trimming at V came to 7 bases and at J to 0 bases, leaving 4 bases not matched to a gene. This CDR3 has 16 residues. The CDR3 bases are TGTGCCAGCAAGGGACAGGGGGCAGGTAGCAATCAGCCCCAGCATTTT. Its translation is CASKGQGAGSNQPQHF.

The chain recombines TRBV5-1 with TRBJ2-1, with a weak D call TRBD1 (6 bases). The CDR3 is 14 residues long. The germline V gene encodes CDR1 SGHRS and CDR2 YFSETQ. V was cut by 5 bases and J by 0 bases, with 9 bases left in between. The CDR3 loop reads CASRPDSSYNEQFF. DNA for the CDR3: TGCGCCAGCAGGCCGGACAGCTCCTACAATGAGCAGTTCTTC.

J is TRBJ2-3 and V is TRBV19; possible D gene TRBD2, 6 bases. V was cut by 7 bases and J by 1 base, with 12 bases left in between. The CDR3 sequence is 14 residues long. Per the germline V gene, CDR1 is LNHDA and CDR2 is SQIVND (reference sequence). The CDR3 region has the DNA TGTGCCAGTAACCCCGGGGGTGGCACAGATACGCAGTATTTT. Translating it yields CASNPGGGTDTQYF.